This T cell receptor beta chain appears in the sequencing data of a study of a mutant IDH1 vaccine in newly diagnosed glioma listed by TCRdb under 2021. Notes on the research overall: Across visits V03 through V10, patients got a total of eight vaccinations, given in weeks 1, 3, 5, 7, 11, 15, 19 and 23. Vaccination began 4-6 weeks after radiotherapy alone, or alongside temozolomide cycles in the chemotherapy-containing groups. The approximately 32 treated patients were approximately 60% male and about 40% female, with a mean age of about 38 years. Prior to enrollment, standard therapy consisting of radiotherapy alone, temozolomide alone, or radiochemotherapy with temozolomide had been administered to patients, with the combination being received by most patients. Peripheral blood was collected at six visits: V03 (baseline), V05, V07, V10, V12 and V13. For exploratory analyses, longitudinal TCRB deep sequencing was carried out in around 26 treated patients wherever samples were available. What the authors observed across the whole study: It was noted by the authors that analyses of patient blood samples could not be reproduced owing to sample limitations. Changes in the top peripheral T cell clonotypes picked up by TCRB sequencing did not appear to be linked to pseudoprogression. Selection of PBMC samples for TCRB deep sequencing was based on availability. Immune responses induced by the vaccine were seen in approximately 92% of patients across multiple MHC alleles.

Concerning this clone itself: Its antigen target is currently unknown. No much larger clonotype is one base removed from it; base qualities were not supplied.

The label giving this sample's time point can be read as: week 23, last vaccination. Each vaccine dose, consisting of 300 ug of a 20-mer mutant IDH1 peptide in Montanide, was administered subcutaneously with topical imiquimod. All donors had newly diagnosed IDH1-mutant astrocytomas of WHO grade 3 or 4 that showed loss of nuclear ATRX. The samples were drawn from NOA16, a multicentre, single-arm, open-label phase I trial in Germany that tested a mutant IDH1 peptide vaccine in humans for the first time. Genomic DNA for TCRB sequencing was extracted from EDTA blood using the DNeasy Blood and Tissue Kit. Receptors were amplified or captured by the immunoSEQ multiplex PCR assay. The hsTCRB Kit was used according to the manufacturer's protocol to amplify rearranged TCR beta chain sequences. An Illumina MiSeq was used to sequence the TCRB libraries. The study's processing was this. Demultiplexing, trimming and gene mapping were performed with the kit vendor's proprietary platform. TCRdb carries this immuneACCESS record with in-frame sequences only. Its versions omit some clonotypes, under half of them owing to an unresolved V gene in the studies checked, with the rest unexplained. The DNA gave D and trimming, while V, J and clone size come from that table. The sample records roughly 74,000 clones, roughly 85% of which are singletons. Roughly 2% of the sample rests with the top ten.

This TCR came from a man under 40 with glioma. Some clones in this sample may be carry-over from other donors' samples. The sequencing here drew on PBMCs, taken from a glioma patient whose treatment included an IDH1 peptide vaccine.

The CDR3 here reads CASSLVGQGTGGYTF. The nucleotides read TGTGCCAGCAGCCTAGTCGGTCAGGGGACGGGGGGCTACACCTTC. The chain is encoded by TRBV5-5 joined to TRBJ1-2; the D gene is possibly TRBD1, with 6 bases matching. The germline V gene (reference sequence) provides CDR1 SGHKS and CDR2 YYEKEE. V is clipped by 4 bases and J by 8 bases, and the sequence between their germline boundaries is 21 bases long. From the cysteine up to the phenylalanine, the CDR3 has a length of 15 residues. Here the CDR3 DNA is all that survives: 45 bases in frame from base 1.